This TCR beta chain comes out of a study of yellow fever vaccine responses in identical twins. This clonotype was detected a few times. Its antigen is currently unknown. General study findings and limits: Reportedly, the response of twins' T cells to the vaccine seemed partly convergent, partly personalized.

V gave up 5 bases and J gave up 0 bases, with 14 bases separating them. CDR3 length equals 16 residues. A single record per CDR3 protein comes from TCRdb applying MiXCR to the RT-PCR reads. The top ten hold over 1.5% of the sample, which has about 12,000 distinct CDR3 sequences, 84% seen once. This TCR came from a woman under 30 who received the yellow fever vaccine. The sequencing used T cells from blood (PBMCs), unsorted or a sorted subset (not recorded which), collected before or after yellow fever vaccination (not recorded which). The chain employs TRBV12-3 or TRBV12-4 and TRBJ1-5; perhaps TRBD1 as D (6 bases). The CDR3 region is CASSDTDSLSNQPQHF. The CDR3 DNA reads TGTGCCAGCAGTGATACGGACAGCCTTAGCAATCAGCCCCAGCATTTT.